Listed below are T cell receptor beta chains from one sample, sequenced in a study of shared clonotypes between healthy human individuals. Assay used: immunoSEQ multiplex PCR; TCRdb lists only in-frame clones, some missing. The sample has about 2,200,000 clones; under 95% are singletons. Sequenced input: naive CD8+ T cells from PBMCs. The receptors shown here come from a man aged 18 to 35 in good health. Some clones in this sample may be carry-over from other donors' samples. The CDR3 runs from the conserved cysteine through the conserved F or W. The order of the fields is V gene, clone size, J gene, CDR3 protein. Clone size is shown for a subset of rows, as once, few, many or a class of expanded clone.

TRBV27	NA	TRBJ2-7	CASSYGGRLVDEQYF
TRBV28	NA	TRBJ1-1	CASSFQGGETEAFF
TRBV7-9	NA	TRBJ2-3	CGLEAGGPDTQYF
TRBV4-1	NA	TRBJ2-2	CASSRLTGERGELFF
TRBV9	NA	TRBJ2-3	CASSLEGRGTDTQYF
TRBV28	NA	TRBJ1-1	CASSLKVFGTGTEAFF
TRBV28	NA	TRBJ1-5	CASSLPPTGGRSSNQPQHF
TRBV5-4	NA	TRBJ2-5	CASSLVGTGRQETQYF
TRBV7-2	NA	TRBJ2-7	CASSWGQGAYEQYF
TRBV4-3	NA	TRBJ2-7	CASSHRAGISYEQYF
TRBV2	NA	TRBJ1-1	CASSDHIAPGDMNTEAFF
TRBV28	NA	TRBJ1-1	CASSLHPRGTEAFF
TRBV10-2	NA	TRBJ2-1	CASRPSVRLYNEQFF
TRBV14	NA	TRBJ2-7	CASSQAPTGTATYEQYF
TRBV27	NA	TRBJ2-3	CASSWTGATLDTDTQYF
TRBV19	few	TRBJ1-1	CASSIMGGNTEAFF
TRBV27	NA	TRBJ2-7	CASSSWDSDEYEQYF
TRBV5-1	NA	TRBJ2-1	CASSGMGHPTRDEQFF
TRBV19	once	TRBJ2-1	CASSYPTLDEQFF
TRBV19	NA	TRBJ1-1	CASTLLSGTGVRAFF
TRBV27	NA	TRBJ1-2	CASSLSVLDGYTF
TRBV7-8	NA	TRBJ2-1	CASSPPERQYYNEQFF
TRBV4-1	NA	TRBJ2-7	CASSQDRLAVGSEQYF